The next 29 T cell receptor beta chains were all read from a single sample in a study of cytomegalovirus exposure and HLA in healthy donors. The PCR was carried out with 60 Vbeta primers and 13 Jbeta primers. Here immunoSEQ multiplex PCR was the method, and the copy in TCRdb shows in-frame clones only, minus some. The sample holds some 140,000 clones; roughly 78% are singletons and the top ten take under 5.5%. The material sequenced was PBMCs. These TCRs come from a man aged 45-60 years in good health and CMV-seropositive.

The V gene is TRBV2, the J gene TRBJ1-1; 7 bases are a match to TRBD1. Germline V gives CDR1 SNHLY, CDR2 FYNNEI. The CDR3 length is 14 residues. V trimming: 4 bases; J trimming: 3 bases; junction bases outside the gene matches: 5. The CDR3: CASSVRTGDTEAFF. CDR3 sequence (DNA): TGTGCCAGCAGTGTTAGGACAGGCGACACTGAAGCTTTCTTT. Together with reference TRBV2 and TRBJ1-1, the CDR3 gives the full variable domain: EPEVTQTPSHQVTQMGQEVILRCVPISNHLYFYWYRQILGQKVEFLVSFYNNEISEKSEIFDDQFSVERPDGSNFTLKIRSTKLEDSAMYFCASSVRTGDTEAFFGQGTRLTVV.

The chain combines TRBV5-1 with TRBJ2-7; TRBD1 matches 8 bases. This CDR3 contains 14 residues. V lost 0 bases, J lost 3 bases, and 2 bases stayed unmatched. Germline CDR1 SGHRS, CDR2 YFSETQ. The CDR3 here is CASSLETGVYEQYF. Written as DNA, the CDR3 is TGCGCCAGCAGCTTGGAGACAGGGGTCTACGAGCAGTACTTC.

The V call is TRBV6-5, the J call TRBJ1-1; the D is unclear. Looked up from germline, CDR1 is MNHEY and CDR2 is SVGAGI. Trimming removed 0 bases at V and 7 bases at J, with 12 bases between. The CDR3 loop spans 14 amino acids. The CDR3 nucleotides are TGTGCCAGCAGTTACTCGGACGGGCGGGGTGAAGCTTTCTTT. Its protein product is CASSYSDGRGEAFF.

The V and J genes are TRBV4-1 and TRBJ2-7, with 11 bases lining up with TRBD2. Germline-derived CDR1 and CDR2 are MGHRA and YSYEKL. V lost 4 bases, J lost 2 bases, and 7 bases stayed unmatched. CDR3 length: 16 residues. The CDR3 is CASSPEASGRTYEQYF. As DNA, the CDR3 is TGCGCCAGCAGCCCGGAGGCTAGCGGGAGGACCTACGAGCAGTACTTC.

The chain couples TRBV7-9 to TRBJ2-2, with 10 bases aligning to TRBD1. Trimming cost V 5 bases and J 3 bases; bases outside gene matches: 3. Germline CDR1 is SEHNR and CDR2 is FQNEAQ (reference sequence). This CDR3 has 15 amino acids. The chain's CDR3 is CASSGDRGYTGELFF. CDR3 DNA: TGTGCCAGCAGCGGGGACAGGGGTTACACCGGGGAGCTGTTTTTT.

J is TRBJ2-7 and V is TRBV5-1; D is possibly TRBD1 (5 bases). Per germline, CDR1 SGHRS and CDR2 YFSETQ. Trimming left V 4 bases short and J 4 bases short, with 15 bases between. The CDR3 covers 14 residues. Here the CDR3 DNA reads TGCGCCAGCAGCGAAGGCAGGGTTCTTTACGAGCAGTACTTC. Protein sequence: CASSEGRVLYEQYF.

This clone was seen only a few times. The chain recombines TRBV7-8 with TRBJ1-3, with no clear D. V lost 2 bases to trimming and J lost 0 bases, with 11 bases between them. CDR3 length: 16 amino acids. Germline V gives CDR1 SGHVS, CDR2 FQNEAQ. The CDR3 nucleotides are TGTGCCAGCAGCTTATTCACAGACAACTCTGGAAACACCATATATTTT. Protein: CASSLFTDNSGNTIYF.

CDR3 residues: CASSLDGQGNTEAFF. CDR3 sequence (DNA): TGCGCCAGCAGCTTGGATGGCCAGGGGAACACTGAAGCTTTCTTT. The chain employs TRBV5-1 and TRBJ1-1; maybe TRBD1 (5 bases). Germline assignment: CDR1 SGHRS and CDR2 YFSETQ. Between the trimmed V and J ends, which lost 0 bases and 1 base, there was a span of 10 bases. The CDR3 length is 15 residues.

The gene calls are TRBV14 and TRBJ1-2; D unclear. Germline V gives CDR1 SGHDN, CDR2 FVKESK. CDR3 size: 16 residues. V gave up 1 base and J gave up 5 bases, with 17 bases separating them. The CDR3 sequence is CASSQATFPGRYGYTF. CDR3 sequence (DNA): TGTGCCAGCAGCCAAGCTACCTTCCCTGGGAGGTATGGCTACACCTTC.

The rearrangement joins TRBV25-1 to TRBJ2-3; D perhaps matches TRBD2 (5 bases). The CDR3 has 14 amino acids. V was trimmed by 4 bases and J by 4 bases, leaving 12 bases between them. Germline lookup yields CDR1 MGHDK and CDR2 SYGVNS. CDR3 residues: CASSAPRGADTQYF. DNA for the CDR3: TGTGCCAGCAGTGCACCACGGGGAGCAGATACGCAGTATTTT.

The chain joins TRBV10-1 to TRBJ2-1; TRBD1 matches at 10 bases. Germline assignment: CDR1 WNHNN and CDR2 SYGVQD (reference sequence). The CDR3 covers 15 residues. Unmatched junction bases numbered 3, after V lost 4 bases and J lost 3 bases. The DNA for the CDR3 is TGCGCCAGCAGTGGGGACAGGGGCGGCTACAATGAGCAGTTCTTC. Its protein is CASSGDRGGYNEQFF.

This clone was seen only a few times. This chain uses TRBV7-8 with TRBJ1-1; no firm D call. Germline V gene sequence: CDR1 SGHVS, CDR2 FQNEAQ. This CDR3 has 14 amino acids. Trimming cost V 0 bases and J 1 base, with 6 bases left between them. The DNA of the CDR3 is TGTGCCAGCAGCTTAGCTACTGGGAACACTGAAGCTTTCTTT. Protein sequence: CASSLATGNTEAFF.

This chain connects TRBV25-1 to TRBJ1-1, with 11 bases fitting TRBD1. Trimming took 9 bases from V and 1 from J; bases not matched to a gene: 10. The CDR3 extends over 16 amino acids. Germline V gene sequence: CDR1 MGHDK, CDR2 SYGVNS. DNA of the CDR3: TGTGCCAGTTCCGAGGACAGGGGGCTTGGGAACACTGAAGCTTTCTTT. It is translated as CASSEDRGLGNTEAFF.

A single count supports this clone. V and J are TRBV7-2 and TRBJ2-1; no definite D call. This CDR3 region has 14 residues. Looked up from germline, CDR1 is SGHTA and CDR2 is FQGNSA. V lost 1 base to trimming and J lost 3 bases, with 7 bases between them. In nucleotides, the CDR3 is TGTGCCAGCAGCTTAGGTGCGAGCTACAATGAGCAGTTCTTC. This sequence encodes CASSLGASYNEQFF.

The V gene is TRBV14, the J gene TRBJ2-1; 9 nucleotides agree with TRBD2. The germline V gene encodes CDR1 SGHDN and CDR2 FVKESK. Germline trimming cut 4 bases from V and 9 bases from J; bases unmatched to any gene: 7. This CDR3 contains 14 residues. This CDR3 reads CASSPQRGAFEQFF. In DNA, the CDR3 is TGTGCCAGCAGCCCCCAGCGGGGGGCTTTTGAGCAGTTCTTC.

This clone was picked up one time. The gene calls are TRBV5-1 and TRBJ2-3; TRBD2 agrees at 8 bases. V gave up 7 bases and J gave up 1 base; unmatched junction bases: 5. The length of the CDR3 is 14 residues. Per germline, CDR1 SGHRS and CDR2 YFSETQ. The CDR3 DNA sequence: TGCGCCAGCGGTACGACTAGCGGCACAGATACGCAGTATTTT. This gives the protein CASGTTSGTDTQYF.

J is TRBJ2-7 and V is TRBV12-5, with 9 bases fitting TRBD2. The CDR3 is 15 residues long. The junction had 8 bases not matched to a gene; V was cut back by 4 bases and J by 4 bases. Germline V CDR1 and CDR2: LGHNT, FRNRAP. The CDR3 sequence: CASGSPAGGPYEQYF. Here the CDR3 DNA reads TGTGCTAGTGGTTCCCCCGCGGGAGGGCCTTACGAGCAGTACTTC.

The chain links TRBV2 to TRBJ2-5; D is unresolved. The CDR3 totals 13 residues. Deletions cut 0 bases from V and 9 bases from J, with 11 bases between. Germline loops: CDR1 SNHLY, CDR2 FYNNEI. CDR3 sequence reads: CASSEAEIAPQYF. The CDR3 coding sequence is TGTGCCAGCAGTGAAGCGGAAATAGCACCCCAGTACTTC.

The J gene is TRBJ1-5, the V gene TRBV29-1; D is unresolved. The CDR3 totals 13 residues. With 5 bases removed from V and 0 bases from J, the gap between germline ends came to 8 bases. Per the germline V gene, CDR1 is SQVTM and CDR2 is ANQGSEA. As DNA, the CDR3 is TGCAGCGTTCGGAGGGATAGCAATCAGCCCCAGCATTTT. Protein sequence: CSVRRDSNQPQHF.

This clone was seen only a few times. The chain recombines TRBV5-1 with TRBJ2-1; the match to TRBD2 covers 15 bases. The J segment lost 7 bases and the V segment lost 4 bases, leaving 6 bases of the junction unmatched. Looked up from germline, CDR1 is SGHRS and CDR2 is YFSETQ. This CDR3 is 16 amino acids long. The CDR3 region has the DNA TGCGCCAGCAGCAGGACTAGCGGGAGGGCCTTGAATGAGCAGTTCTTC. Translated: CASSRTSGRALNEQFF.

This chain uses TRBV27 with TRBJ2-3, with TRBD1 matching over 7 bases. In germline, CDR1 is MNHEY, CDR2 SMNVEV (reference sequence). V trimming: 3 bases; J trimming: 7 bases; junction bases outside the gene matches: 7. The CDR3 sequence is 14 residues long. CDR3 in DNA: TGTGCCAGCAGTTTCTGGCAGGGGGTAAATACGCAGTATTTT. Translation: CASSFWQGVNTQYF.

The chain has TRBV6-5 and TRBJ1-6; 7 bases are a match to TRBD1. This CDR3 is 16 amino acids long. V lost 4 bases to trimming and J lost 5 bases; unmatched junction nucleotides: 8. The V gene's germline CDR1 is MNHEY and CDR2 SVGAGI. CDR3 DNA: TGTGCCAGCAGTTCCCCCAGACAGGGAAATAATTCACCCCTCCACTTT. It encodes CASSSPRQGNNSPLHF.

The CDR3 DNA reads as TGCAGCGTTGGAAACAGGGGGCAGGGAGAAAAACTGTTTTTT. This sequence encodes CSVGNRGQGEKLFF. J is TRBJ1-4 and V is TRBV29-1; TRBD1 agrees at 9 bases. The CDR3 runs 14 residues. The germline gives CDR1 SQVTM, CDR2 ANQGSEA. The ends lost 4 bases at V and 8 bases at J; junction bases unmatched: 8.

This chain connects TRBV5-6 to TRBJ1-2; D is possibly TRBD1 (6 bases). V was pared by 4 bases and J by 3 bases, with 19 bases between. In germline, CDR1 is SGHDT, CDR2 YYEEEE. The CDR3 runs 16 residues. The CDR3 loop is CASSLLTGQIYYGYTF. CDR3 sequence (DNA): TGTGCCAGCAGCCTCCTAACAGGACAGATCTACTATGGCTACACCTTC.

The rearrangement links TRBV6-5 to TRBJ1-5; tentatively, D is TRBD1 (6 bases). CDR1 and CDR2 from the germline V gene are MNHEY and SVGAGI. Deletions cut 5 bases from V and 5 bases from J, with 10 bases between. The CDR3 is 13 amino acids. The CDR3 DNA reads TGTGCCAGCAGTCGGACAGCTGATCAGCCCCAGCATTTT. Encoded protein: CASSRTADQPQHF.

Only one count was recorded for this clone. CDR3 loop: CASRQSGSGGAEQYF. The CDR3 DNA reads as TGTGCCAGCAGGCAAAGTGGGTCGGGGGGCGCCGAGCAGTACTTC. The chain combines TRBV28 with TRBJ2-7; D is possibly TRBD2 (7 bases). The CDR3 has 15 amino acids. The V and J ends lost 6 bases and 6 bases respectively, with 21 bases between them. Germline V CDR1 and CDR2: MDHEN, SYDVKM. Supplemented by reference TRBV28 and TRBJ2-7, the full variable domain reads DVKVTQSSRYLVKRTGEKVFLECVQDMDHENMFWYRQDPGLGLRLIYFSYDVKMKEKGDIPEGYSVSREKKERFSLILESASTNQTSMYLCASRQSGSGGAEQYFGPGTRLTVT.

V usage is TRBV18 and J usage is TRBJ2-1; TRBD2 agrees at 7 bases. The CDR3 sequence is 17 residues long. Germline CDR1 and CDR2: KGHSH and LQKENI. V shed 6 bases and J 0 bases; nucleotides not matched to a gene: 11. CDR3 DNA: TGTGCCAGCTCCGTGGTGAGCGGGATGAGCTCCTACAATGAGCAGTTCTTC. This codes for CASSVVSGMSSYNEQFF.

V is TRBV12-5 and J is TRBJ1-3; 7 bases are shared with TRBD1. This CDR3 contains 16 residues. Germline loops: CDR1 LGHNT, CDR2 FRNRAP. J gave up 0 bases and V 3 bases, and 5 bases lay outside the gene matches. The CDR3: CASGLRQGSSGNTIYF. CDR3 in DNA: TGTGCTAGTGGTTTAAGACAGGGTAGCTCTGGAAACACCATATATTTT.

The table lists this clone with a few counts. Other DNA sequences in this specimen translate into the identical CDR3. The chain is built from TRBV11-1 and TRBJ2-7, with 8 bases lining up with TRBD2. V was pared by 5 bases and J by 4 bases, with 7 bases of the junction left unmatched. The CDR3 extends over 14 amino acids. From germline, CDR1 is SGHAT and CDR2 FQDESV (reference sequence). The CDR3: CASSVAGGGYEQYF. The CDR3 region has the DNA TGTGCCAGCAGCGTGGCGGGAGGAGGGTACGAGCAGTACTTC.